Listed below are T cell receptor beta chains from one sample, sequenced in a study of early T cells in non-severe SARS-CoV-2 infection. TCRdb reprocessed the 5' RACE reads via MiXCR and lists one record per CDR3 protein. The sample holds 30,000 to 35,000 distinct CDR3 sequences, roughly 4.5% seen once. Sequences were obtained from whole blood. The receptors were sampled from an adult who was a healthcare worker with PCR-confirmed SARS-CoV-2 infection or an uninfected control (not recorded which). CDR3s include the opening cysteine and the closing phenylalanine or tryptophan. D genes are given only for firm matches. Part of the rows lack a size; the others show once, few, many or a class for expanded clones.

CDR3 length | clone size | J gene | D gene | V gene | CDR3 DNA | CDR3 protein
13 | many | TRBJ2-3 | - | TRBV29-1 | TGCAGCGTTGGGACACTGAGCACAGATACGCAGTATTTT | CSVGTLSTDTQYF
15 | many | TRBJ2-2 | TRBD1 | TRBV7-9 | TGTGCCAGCAGCTTAACGGACAGGGTCACCGGGGAGCTGTTTTTT | CASSLTDRVTGELFF
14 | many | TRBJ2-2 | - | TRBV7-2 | TGTGCCAGCAGCCGGGCGCCGCGCACCGGGGAGCTGTTTTTT | CASSRAPRTGELFF
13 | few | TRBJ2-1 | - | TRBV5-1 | TGCGCCAGCTCCGGGGCGGACCTCAATGAGCAGTTCTTC | CASSGADLNEQFF
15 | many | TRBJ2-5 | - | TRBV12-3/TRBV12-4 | TGTGCCAGCAGTTTTATGGACACCAATCAAGAGACCCAGTACTTC | CASSFMDTNQETQYF
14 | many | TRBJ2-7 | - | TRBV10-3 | TGTGCCATCAGTTTGGAGAGGAAGGGTGCCGAGCAGTACTTC | CAISLERKGAEQYF
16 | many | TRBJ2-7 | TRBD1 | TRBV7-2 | TGTGCCAGCAGCTTAGACCCAGGGGGCCTACCCTACGAGCAGTACTTC | CASSLDPGGLPYEQYF
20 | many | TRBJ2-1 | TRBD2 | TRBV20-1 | TGCAGTGCTAGGGCCCCGGGACTAGCGATCCCCTTGAGCTCCTACAATGAGCAGTTCTTC | CSARAPGLAIPLSSYNEQFF
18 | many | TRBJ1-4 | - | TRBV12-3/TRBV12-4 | TGTGCCAGCAGTTTAGTGCGGAGGGGGGCCCTAGCTAATGAAAAACTGTTTTTT | CASSLVRRGALANEKLFF
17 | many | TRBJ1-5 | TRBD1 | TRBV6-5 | TGTGCCAGCAGTTATCTGAGAGGGGGCGTGAGCAATCAGCCCCAGCATTTT | CASSYLRGGVSNQPQHF
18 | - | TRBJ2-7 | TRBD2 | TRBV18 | TGTGCCAGCTCCCTCGGAGGTGGGACTAGCGGGGCAGCCTACGAGCAGTACTTC | CASSLGGGTSGAAYEQYF
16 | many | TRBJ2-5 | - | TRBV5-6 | TGTGCCAGCAGCCTGATATGGGGGGCCGATCAAGAGACCCAGTACTTC | CASSLIWGADQETQYF
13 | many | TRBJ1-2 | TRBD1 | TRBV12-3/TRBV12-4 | TGTGCCAGCAGTTTTGACAGGGCCTATGGCTACACCTTC | CASSFDRAYGYTF
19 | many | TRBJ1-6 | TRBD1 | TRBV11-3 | TGTGCCAGCAGCTTAGAATGTCACAGGGGGAGCTCCTATAATTCACCCCTCCACTTT | CASSLECHRGSSYNSPLHF
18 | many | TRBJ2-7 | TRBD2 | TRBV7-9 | TGTGCCAGCAGCGCAGGGACTAGCGGGAGGGCCGGGTTCGCCGAGCAGTACTTC | CASSAGTSGRAGFAEQYF
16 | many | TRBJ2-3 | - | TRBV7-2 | TGTGCCAGCAGCTTGATGGGTCCAGCGGCCACAGATACGCAGTATTTT | CASSLMGPAATDTQYF